This T cell receptor beta chain was found in a study of T cell repertoires in cytomegalovirus infection. Study results and limitations: Dominating the ex vivo response were TCR beta clonotypes that were CMV-specific and HLA-C-restricted.

This CDR3 contains 15 residues. The V gene's germline CDR1 is SEHNR and CDR2 FQNEAQ (reference sequence). Unmatched junction bases numbered 12, after V lost 4 bases and J lost 10 bases. TCRdb fed the reads into MiXCR, producing one record per CDR3 protein. The sample contains about half a million distinct CDR3 sequences, roughly 46% of which appear only once. This clonotype has just a few counts. Antigen: not known. The source was cultured PBMCs, collected from culture after CMV antigen stimulation. The sequence was obtained from a human donor in good health (CMV status not recorded). Some clones in this sample may be carry-over from other donors' samples. The chain links TRBV7-9 to TRBJ2-2, with 7 bases matching TRBD1. The DNA for the CDR3 is TGTGCCAGCAGCTCTAGCCGGCAGGGGACAGAGGAGCTGTTTTTT. Residues: CASSSSRQGTEELFF.